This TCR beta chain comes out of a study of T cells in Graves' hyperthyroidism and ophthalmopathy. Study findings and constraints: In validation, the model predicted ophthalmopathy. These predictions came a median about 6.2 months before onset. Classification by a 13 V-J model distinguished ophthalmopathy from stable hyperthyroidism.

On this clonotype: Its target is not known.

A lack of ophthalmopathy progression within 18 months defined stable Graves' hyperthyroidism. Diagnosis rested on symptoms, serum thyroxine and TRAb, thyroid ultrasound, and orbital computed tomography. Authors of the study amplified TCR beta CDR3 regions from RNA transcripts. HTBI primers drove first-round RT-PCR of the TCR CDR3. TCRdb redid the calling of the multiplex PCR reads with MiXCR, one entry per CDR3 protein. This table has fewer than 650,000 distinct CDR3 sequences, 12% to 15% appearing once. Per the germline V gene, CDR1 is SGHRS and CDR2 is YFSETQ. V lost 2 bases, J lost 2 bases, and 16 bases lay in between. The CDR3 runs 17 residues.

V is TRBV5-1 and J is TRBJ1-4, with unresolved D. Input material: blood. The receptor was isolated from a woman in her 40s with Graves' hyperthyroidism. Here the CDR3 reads CASSLNSPLSTNEKLFF. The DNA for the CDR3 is TGCGCCAGCAGCTTAAACTCTCCGTTATCTACTAATGAAAAACTGTTTTTT.